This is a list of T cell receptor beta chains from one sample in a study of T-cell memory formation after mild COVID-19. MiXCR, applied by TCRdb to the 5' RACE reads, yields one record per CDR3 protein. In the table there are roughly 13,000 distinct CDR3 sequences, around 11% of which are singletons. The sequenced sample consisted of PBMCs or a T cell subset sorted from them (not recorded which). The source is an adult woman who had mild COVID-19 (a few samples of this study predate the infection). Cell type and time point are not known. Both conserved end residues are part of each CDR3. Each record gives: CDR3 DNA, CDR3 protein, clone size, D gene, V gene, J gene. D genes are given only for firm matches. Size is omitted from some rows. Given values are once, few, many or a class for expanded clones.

cdr3_nt: TGTGCCAGCAGCCAAAAGAGCCTTAACTATGGCTACACCTTC; cdr3_aa: CASSQKSLNYGYTF; clone_size: many; d_call: .; v_call: TRBV3-1; j_call: TRBJ1-2
cdr3_nt: TGCGCCAGCAGCCCCGGACAGGGACTTGGCTACACCTTC; cdr3_aa: CASSPGQGLGYTF; clone_size: medium-sized; d_call: TRBD1; v_call: TRBV4-3; j_call: TRBJ1-2
cdr3_nt: TGTGCCAGCAGTTTAATCACTGAAGCTTTCTTT; cdr3_aa: CASSLITEAFF; clone_size: many; d_call: .; v_call: TRBV13; j_call: TRBJ1-1
cdr3_nt: TGCGCCAGCAGCCAAGATGAAGAGGGCTCCTACGAGCAGTACTTC; cdr3_aa: CASSQDEEGSYEQYF; clone_size: many; d_call: .; v_call: TRBV4-3; j_call: TRBJ2-7
cdr3_nt: TGCGCCAGCAGCGCGACCGGGCTAGCGGGGGTTATCTCTGGGGCCAACGTCCTGACTTTC; cdr3_aa: CASSATGLAGVISGANVLTF; clone_size: many; d_call: TRBD2; v_call: TRBV4-1; j_call: TRBJ2-6
cdr3_nt: TGTGCCAGCAGCTTAGTCCCTGAAGCTTTCTTT; cdr3_aa: CASSLVPEAFF; clone_size: many; d_call: .; v_call: TRBV7-9; j_call: TRBJ1-1
cdr3_nt: TGCAGTGCTAGCTTCAGGGACCTTTCTCACTATGGCTACACCTTC; cdr3_aa: CSASFRDLSHYGYTF; clone_size: many; d_call: .; v_call: TRBV20-1; j_call: TRBJ1-2
cdr3_nt: TGTGCCAGCAGCTCCTCGGGCGGGGGACTAGCGACAGATACGCAGTATTTT; cdr3_aa: CASSSSGGGLATDTQYF; clone_size: many; d_call: TRBD2; v_call: TRBV7-2; j_call: TRBJ2-3
cdr3_nt: TGTGCCAGCAGCTTAGCCGCGGGGGAGCAGTACTTC; cdr3_aa: CASSLAAGEQYF; clone_size: .; d_call: .; v_call: TRBV7-9; j_call: TRBJ2-7
cdr3_nt: TGTGCCAGCAGCCCTCTAGCGGGGTACACAGATACGCAGTATTTT; cdr3_aa: CASSPLAGYTDTQYF; clone_size: many; d_call: TRBD2; v_call: TRBV7-6; j_call: TRBJ2-3
cdr3_nt: TGTGCCAGCAGTGCCCTGGCGGGGGGGCCGGGGAATGAGCAGTTCTTC; cdr3_aa: CASSALAGGPGNEQFF; clone_size: many; d_call: TRBD2; v_call: TRBV25-1; j_call: TRBJ2-1
cdr3_nt: TGTGCCAGCAGTTTAAGGCAGTATGATGAGCAGTTCTTC; cdr3_aa: CASSLRQYDEQFF; clone_size: many; d_call: .; v_call: TRBV28; j_call: TRBJ2-1
cdr3_nt: TGTGCCAGCAGCTTTTCGACTAGCGGGGAAGAGACCCAGTACTTC; cdr3_aa: CASSFSTSGEETQYF; clone_size: .; d_call: TRBD2; v_call: TRBV7-9; j_call: TRBJ2-5
cdr3_nt: TGTGCCAGTAGTATAGATCAAGACAGCACTGAAGCTTTCTTT; cdr3_aa: CASSIDQDSTEAFF; clone_size: many; d_call: .; v_call: TRBV19; j_call: TRBJ1-1
cdr3_nt: TGTGCCAGCAGTGAAATGGAGCGGGTCACAGATACGCAGTATTTT; cdr3_aa: CASSEMERVTDTQYF; clone_size: many; d_call: .; v_call: TRBV2; j_call: TRBJ2-3
cdr3_nt: TGTGCCAGCAGCCCTAGACGACAAGAGACCCAGTACTTC; cdr3_aa: CASSPRRQETQYF; clone_size: .; d_call: .; v_call: TRBV7-2; j_call: TRBJ2-5
cdr3_nt: TGCGCCCCTCGCGGGGCGCAGTATTTT; cdr3_aa: CAPRGAQYF; clone_size: once; d_call: .; v_call: TRBV23-1; j_call: TRBJ2-3
cdr3_nt: TGCGCCAGCAGCCAAGAACCCCCCTACGAGCAGTACTTC; cdr3_aa: CASSQEPPYEQYF; clone_size: many; d_call: .; v_call: TRBV4-1; j_call: TRBJ2-7
cdr3_nt: TGCAGCGTTCGCAGTTTTGGCGAGCAGTACTTC; cdr3_aa: CSVRSFGEQYF; clone_size: .; d_call: .; v_call: TRBV29-1; j_call: TRBJ2-7
cdr3_nt: TGTGCCAGCAGCGTAGCTCCGACTAGCGGATCGTACAATGAGCAGTTCTTC; cdr3_aa: CASSVAPTSGSYNEQFF; clone_size: many; d_call: TRBD2; v_call: TRBV9; j_call: TRBJ2-1
cdr3_nt: TGCGCCAGCAGCCAAGGTTGGACAGGGGGCCTTAGCAATCAGCCCCAGCATTTT; cdr3_aa: CASSQGWTGGLSNQPQHF; clone_size: many; d_call: TRBD1; v_call: TRBV4-1; j_call: TRBJ1-5
cdr3_nt: TGTGCCAGCAGTTATACCGAAGGATCCTACGAGCAGTACTTC; cdr3_aa: CASSYTEGSYEQYF; clone_size: many; d_call: .; v_call: TRBV6-5; j_call: TRBJ2-7
cdr3_nt: TGTGCCAGCAGCTTAGGAGGGACTAGCGGCGAGCAGTACTTC; cdr3_aa: CASSLGGTSGEQYF; clone_size: many; d_call: TRBD2; v_call: TRBV7-6; j_call: TRBJ2-7
cdr3_nt: TGTGCCAGTAACAACCCCCGGTGGGGGAAAAACGGCTACACCTTC; cdr3_aa: CASNNPRWGKNGYTF; clone_size: many; d_call: .; v_call: TRBV19; j_call: TRBJ1-2
cdr3_nt: TGTGCCAGCAGCCAAGAACTTCCTAGCGGAAATTACAATGAGCAGTTCTTC; cdr3_aa: CASSQELPSGNYNEQFF; clone_size: many; d_call: TRBD2; v_call: TRBV3-1; j_call: TRBJ2-1
cdr3_nt: TGTGCCAGCAGCTTAATGGGGGCCACCTACAATGAGCAGTTCTTC; cdr3_aa: CASSLMGATYNEQFF; clone_size: many; d_call: .; v_call: TRBV7-2; j_call: TRBJ2-1
cdr3_nt: TGTGCCAGCAGCCAAGTAGCAGGGAATGAGCAGTTCTTC; cdr3_aa: CASSQVAGNEQFF; clone_size: many; d_call: .; v_call: TRBV14; j_call: TRBJ2-1
cdr3_nt: TGTGCCAGCAGCCAAGAGGCTAGCGGGAGCACAGATACGCAGTATTTT; cdr3_aa: CASSQEASGSTDTQYF; clone_size: .; d_call: TRBD2; v_call: TRBV3-1; j_call: TRBJ2-3
cdr3_nt: TGCGCCAGCAGGACATGGGAGGGTTCGAACACCGGGGAGCTGTTTTTT; cdr3_aa: CASRTWEGSNTGELFF; clone_size: many; d_call: TRBD2; v_call: TRBV4-1; j_call: TRBJ2-2